These T cell receptor beta chains were read from a single sample in a study of blood T cell repertoires in COVID-19. Profiled with immunoSEQ multiplex PCR; TCRdb holds only in-frame clones, not every one. Of about 240,000 clones in the sample, 82% were seen once. Sequencing used peripheral blood. The receptors stem from a woman in her fifties or sixties with active or convalescent COVID-19. The CDR3 runs from the conserved cysteine through the conserved F or W. Fields, in order: clone size, J gene, V gene, D gene, CDR3 DNA, CDR3 protein. A D gene is named only where the DNA matches it firmly. Where a row states a size, it is once, few, many or the class of an expanded clone; other rows omit it.

few TRBJ2-5 TRBV9 TRBD2 TGTGCCAGCAGCCGCCGGGCTAGCGGGGGGTCGGGAGAGACCCAGTACTTC CASSRRASGGSGETQYF
NA TRBJ2-1 TRBV5-4 TRBD2 TGTGCCAGCAGCTTGGGACTAGCGGGGGAGCAGTTCTTC CASSLGLAGEQFF
NA TRBJ1-4 TRBV19 TRBD1 TGTGCCAGTACCCCAGGGACAGGAGGGTTTCTGGAAAAACTGTTTTTT CASTPGTGGFLEKLFF
NA TRBJ1-1 TRBV19 TRBD1 TGTGCCAGTAGTTTTACCGGGACAGGAGGGACTGAAGCTTTCTTT CASSFTGTGGTEAFF
NA TRBJ2-7 TRBV3-1/TRBV3-2 TRBD1 TGTGCCAGCGGAGGGACAGGGGACGAGCAGTACTTC CASGGTGDEQYF
few TRBJ1-2 TRBV19 TRBD1 TGTGCCAGTAGCCCAATCGGGGACAGAGCCCTATATGGCTACACCTTC CASSPIGDRALYGYTF
NA TRBJ1-2 TRBV5-1 NA TGCGCCAGCAGCCCAGGTGGGGGGAACTATGGCTACACCTTC CASSPGGGNYGYTF
NA TRBJ1-6 TRBV3-1/TRBV3-2 TRBD1 TGTGCCAGCAGCCAAGATATGACAGGGGGGCCACCCCTCCACTTT CASSQDMTGGPPLHF
once TRBJ2-3 TRBV6-5 NA TGTGCCGGGCCAGTGGATACGCAGTATTTT CAGPVDTQYF
NA TRBJ1-1 TRBV11-1 NA TGTGCCAGCAGCTTAGCACTTAACACTGAAGCTTTCTTT CASSLALNTEAFF
NA TRBJ2-1 TRBV19 NA TGTGCCAGTAGTAACTATCCCCCACGCGGCTCCTACAATGAGCAGTTCTTC CASSNYPPRGSYNEQFF
NA TRBJ1-1 TRBV7-8 NA TGTGCCAGCAGCCGCCCAGAAGGGGCTAACGAAGCTTTCTTT CASSRPEGANEAFF
NA TRBJ2-5 TRBV2 TRBD2 TGTGCCCGCGGGAGAGGGCGGGGGGGCCAGGAGACCCAGTACTTC CARGRGRGGQETQYF
NA TRBJ1-2 TRBV10-3 TRBD1 TGTGCCATCAGTGAGAGGGACAGCATTCTCTATGGCTACACCTTC CAISERDSILYGYTF
NA TRBJ2-3 TRBV10-2 NA TGCGCCAGCAGTGGGAGGGGCCAACCCTTCACAGATACGCAGTATTTT CASSGRGQPFTDTQYF